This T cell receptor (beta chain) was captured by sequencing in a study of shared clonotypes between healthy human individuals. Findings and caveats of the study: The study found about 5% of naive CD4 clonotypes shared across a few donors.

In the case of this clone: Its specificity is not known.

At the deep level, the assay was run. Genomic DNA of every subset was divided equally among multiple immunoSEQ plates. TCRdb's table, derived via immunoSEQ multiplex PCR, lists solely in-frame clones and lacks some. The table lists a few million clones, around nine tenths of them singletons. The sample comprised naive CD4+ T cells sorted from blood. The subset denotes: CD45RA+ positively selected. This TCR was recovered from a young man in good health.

The CDR3 sequence is CASSLMLGTANTEAFF. DNA of the CDR3: TGTGCCAGCAGCTTAATGTTAGGCACGGCGAACACTGAAGCTTTCTTT. This chain connects TRBV7-2 to TRBJ1-1, with no clear D. The germline V gene encodes CDR1 SGHTA and CDR2 FQGNSA. V lost 2 bases, J lost 1 base, and 14 bases lay in between. The CDR3 has 16 amino acids.